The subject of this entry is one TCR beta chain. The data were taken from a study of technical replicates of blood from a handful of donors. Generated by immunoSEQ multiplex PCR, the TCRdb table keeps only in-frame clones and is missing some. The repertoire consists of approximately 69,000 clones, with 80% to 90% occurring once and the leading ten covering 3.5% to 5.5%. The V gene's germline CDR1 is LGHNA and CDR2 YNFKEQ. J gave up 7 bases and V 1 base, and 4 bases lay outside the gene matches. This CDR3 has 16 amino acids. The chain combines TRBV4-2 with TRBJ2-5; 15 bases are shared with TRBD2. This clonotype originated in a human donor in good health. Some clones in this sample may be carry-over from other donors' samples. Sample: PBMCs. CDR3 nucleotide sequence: TGTGCCAGCAGCCAAGGGACTAGCGGGAGGGCCGGGACCCAGTACTTC. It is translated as CASSQGTSGRAGTQYF.